This TCR beta chain stems from a study of T cells in Graves' hyperthyroidism and ophthalmopathy. Overall study: Peripheral blood specimens were obtained at initial diagnosis, prior to any treatment.

This clonotype was picked up many times. Amplification of TCR beta CDR3 regions was performed using RNA transcripts as template. TCR CDR3 regions were first amplified by RT-PCR with HTBI primers. TCRdb itself ran the multiplex PCR reads through MiXCR, one entry per CDR3 protein. The sample has 600,000 to 750,000 distinct CDR3 sequences; roughly 17% are singletons. Patients having uncontrolled infection, another autoimmune disease, pregnancy or lactation were not included. Clinical symptoms, serum thyroxine, TRAb, thyroid ultrasound and orbital computed tomography established diagnosis. Using around 10 ml of fresh peripheral blood, PBMCs were prepared. Germline V gene lookup returns CDR1 SEHNR and CDR2 FQNEAQ (reference sequence). CDR3 length equals 15 residues. V was clipped by 1 base and J by 5 bases, with 15 bases between them.

Specimen: blood. The chain recombines TRBV7-9 with TRBJ2-7, with a weak D call TRBD1 (6 bases). This clonotype was sampled from a man over 45 with Graves' hyperthyroidism. The DNA for the CDR3 is TGTGCCAGCAGCTTAGTAGTGCAGGGGCGACACGAGCAGTACTTC. It specifies CASSLVVQGRHEQYF.